This T cell receptor (beta chain) originates from a study of blood T cells in healthy people across ages (dated by TCRdb to between 2015 and 2016). About the study as a whole: In model experiments, template switching captured roughly one uniquely barcoded TCR beta cDNA molecule for every two T cells. Age-related changes in TCR beta repertoire diversity were measured in the study by deep sequencing normalized with unique cDNA molecular identifiers. The donors were split into four age groups: young (average roughly 15 years), middle-aged (39), aged (62) and long-lived (approximately 80). To avoid experimental bias, donors of different ages were distributed randomly across sequencing lanes. For two donors (one aged 18 to 29 and one aged 80 or older), the study analyzed two additional independent replicas of 1 million unique cDNA reads from the same blood draw.

The donors were roughly 39 Caucasian individuals from Russia, aged about 6 to 95 years, who were systemically healthy. Roughly 10 milliliters of peripheral blood were collected from each donor into EDTA-treated Vacutainer tubes. PBMCs were isolated by Ficoll-Paque density-gradient centrifugation, with at least 7 million obtained per sample. Trizol reagent was used to extract total RNA from the PBMCs, yielding at least 6 micrograms per sample. For every donor, an aliquot of PBMCs went through flow cytometry to measure the percentages of naive CD45RAhigh/CD27high T cells. This clonotype showed up just a few times. Its recognized antigen is unknown. Per-nucleotide qualities are absent, and no much larger clonotype sits a single base away. Library preparation employed 5' RACE. The listed sequencing device is Illumina HiSeq 2500. A second PCR of roughly 7 to 11 cycles was run with a J-beta primer mix and a sample-barcoded 5' primer. A unique molecular identifier was introduced onto each TCR beta cDNA molecule by a template-switch 5' adaptor carrying 12 random nucleotides. Each sample yielded at least 2.5 million CDR3-containing paired-end reads. All of the RNA was converted into first-strand cDNA using the Mint cDNA synthesis kit, with a TRBC-specific oligonucleotide serving as the primer. Following uracil-DNA glycosylase treatment, a first 18-cycle PCR with universal primers M1SS and BC2_uni_R was performed on all cDNA. As for the original processing: For normalization, 1 million high-quality reads, each with a distinct molecular identifier, were randomly selected from each sample. Instead of being binned into consensus sequences, reads with shared molecular identifiers were discarded. MiTCR, run with a Q25 quality threshold and the strictest error-elimination algorithm, handled CDR3 identification, clonotype clustering and error correction. A nonparametric unseen species model with Euler transformation was used to estimate lower-bound total TCR beta diversity. TCRdb redid the processing of the public reads, applying fastp at Q25 and MiXCR, and retained in-frame beta chains. CDR3 protein duplicates are merged, each entry listing the most common genes and DNA. It is TCRdb's table, rather than the study itself, that gives the V and J calls and clone size. Recorded for this sample are about 400,000 distinct CDR3 sequences; about 49% of them occurred a single time. The ten biggest clones cover around 53% of the sample.

CDR1 and CDR2 are read off the germline V gene as LGHNA and YNFKEQ. At the junction V is shortened by 4 bases and J by 7 bases; bases outside the gene matches: 3. Spanning cysteine to phenylalanine, the CDR3 consists of 14 amino acids. This entry keeps only the CDR3 DNA: 42 bases, framed from base 1. Results and caveats for the whole study, not just this receptor: Because donor CMV infection status was unknown, age-related changes in expanded clonotypes were potentially confounded. Estimates of total diversity based on one million sequenced T cells were regarded as lower bounds and as underestimates. Compared with the aged group, the long-lived group had more naive CD4+ T cells, fewer expanded clones and increased TCR diversity, a pattern suggesting age selection. A strong correlation was found between observed TCR beta diversity and the percentage of naive T cells measured by flow cytometry. Since profiling was done on bulk unsorted PBMCs, naive and antigen-experienced compartments could not be conclusively compared. Observed TCR beta diversity per million T cells fell roughly linearly with age, and a significant reduction was already apparent by age roughly 40.

The source is a man between 60 and 75 years old in good health. The rearrangement joined TRBV4-2 to TRBJ2-3; TRBD2 fits 12 bases in the junction. Sequencing input: blood. The bases are TGTGCCAGCAGCCCTAGCGGGGGGGAGAATACGCAGTATTTT. The translation is CASSPSGGENTQYF.